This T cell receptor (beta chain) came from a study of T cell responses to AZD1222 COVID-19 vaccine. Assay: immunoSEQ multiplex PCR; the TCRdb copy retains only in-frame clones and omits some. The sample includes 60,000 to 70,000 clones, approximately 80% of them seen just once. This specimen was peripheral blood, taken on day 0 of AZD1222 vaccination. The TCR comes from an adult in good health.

The CDR3 DNA sequence: TGTGCCAGCCGTGGAGCGGGGGGAACCGGGGAGCTGTTTTTT. Encoded protein: CASRGAGGTGELFF. The chain links TRBV3-1 (or the pseudogene TRBV3-2) to TRBJ2-2, with 9 bases fitting TRBD2. The ends lost 8 bases at V and 5 bases at J; junction bases unmatched: 6. Germline CDR1 LGHDT, CDR2 YNNKEL (reference sequence). This CDR3 comprises 14 residues.